This TCR beta chain was profiled in a study of technical replicates of blood from several donors. Trimming removed 0 bases from V and 7 bases from J; junction bases left unmatched: 6. From germline, CDR1 is SGDLS and CDR2 YYNGEE. The CDR3 contains 14 residues. This table comes from immunoSEQ multiplex PCR, and its TCRdb copy is limited to in-frame clones, with some not included. The repertoire holds some 74,000 clones, with less than 98% as singletons. Input material: T cells isolated from PBMCs. The clonotype originates from a human donor in good health. The V and J genes are TRBV9 and TRBJ2-7; 8 bases align to TRBD2. The CDR3 DNA sequence: TGTGCCAGCAGCGTAGAGCGGGAGATGGAAGAGCAGTACTTC. This codes for CASSVEREMEEQYF.